The 4 T cell receptor beta chains reported below all come from one sample, sequenced in a study of somatic mutations in cytotoxic T cells in rheumatoid arthritis. Sequenced by immunoSEQ multiplex PCR; TCRdb stores in-frame clones only, minus some. The repertoire includes 15,000 to 20,000 clones, roughly 77% of them detected once, and about 12% sits in the top ten. The specimen sequenced was CD8+ T cells sorted from blood. These receptor sequences come from an adult with rheumatoid arthritis.

The chain employs TRBV2 and TRBJ2-1; 8 positions match TRBD2. There are 15 residues in the CDR3. The J segment lost 6 bases and the V segment lost 1 base, leaving 5 bases of the junction unmatched. Germline CDR1 reads SNHLY; CDR2 reads FYNNEI. The DNA of the CDR3 is TGTGCCAGCAGTGAAGGGGGGACTAGAGTCAATGAGCAGTTCTTC. Translated: CASSEGGTRVNEQFF.

This rearrangement joins TRBV5-6 to TRBJ2-7, with 8 bases aligning to TRBD1. The CDR3 sequence is 14 residues long. The J segment lost 2 bases and the V segment lost 1 base, leaving 2 bases of the junction unmatched. CDR1 and CDR2 (germline): SGHDT, YYEEEE. DNA for the CDR3: TGTGCCAGCAGCTTGTGGACAGGGCCCTACGAGCAGTACTTC. It specifies CASSLWTGPYEQYF.

The genes are TRBV4-1 and TRBJ2-3, with 8 bases aligning to TRBD1. The CDR3 runs 16 residues. The J segment lost 4 bases and the V segment lost 0 bases, leaving 6 bases of the junction unmatched. Germline values: CDR1 MGHRA, CDR2 YSYEKL. CDR3 in DNA: TGCGCCAGCAGCCAAGATGTGGGACAGGTGGCAGATACGCAGTATTTT. Its translation is CASSQDVGQVADTQYF.

This clone was counted between two and nine times. V gene TRBV4-1 combines with J gene TRBJ2-7; tentatively, D is TRBD2 (5 bases). CDR3 length: 14 residues. Germline V gene sequence: CDR1 MGHRA, CDR2 YSYEKL. Trimming took off 4 bases at V and 5 bases at J, with 15 bases between the two ends. The CDR3 nucleotides read TGCGCCAGCAGCCGGATGGGGAGTCGCCACGAGCAGTACTTC. Translated, it gives CASSRMGSRHEQYF.